The 13 T cell receptor beta chains reported below all come from one sample, sequenced in a study of graft-versus-host responses after intestinal transplantation. The assay was immunoSEQ multiplex PCR, and TCRdb's table has in-frame clones only and misses some. Of 90,000 to 95,000 clones listed, roughly 91% are singletons. Their target antigens are unknown. Sequences were derived from unstimulated CD8+ T cells sorted from spleen or lymph node cells, sampled before intestinal transplant. These receptors came from a human donor who received an intestinal transplant.

The chain carries TRBV19 and TRBJ2-2, with a possible D match to TRBD2 (5 bases). The length of the CDR3 is 14 residues. Germline CDR1 reads LNHDA; CDR2 reads SQIVND (reference sequence). Trimming stripped 0 bases from V and 4 bases from J, with 6 bases between. CDR3 residues: CASSIESGTGELFF. The CDR3 region has the DNA TGTGCCAGTAGTATAGAGAGCGGCACCGGGGAGCTGTTTTTT.

This chain joins TRBV7-8 and TRBJ2-7; 7 bases are shared with TRBD1. After removal of 2 bases from V and 0 bases from J, the junction contained 16 bases not matched to a gene. The CDR3 is made up of 19 amino acids. Per the germline V gene, CDR1 is SGHVS and CDR2 is FQNEAQ. The chain's CDR3 is CASSLRTTGPYESSYEQYF. CDR3 bases: TGTGCCAGCAGCTTAAGGACGACAGGGCCCTACGAAAGCTCCTACGAGCAGTACTTC.

The chain joins TRBV29-1 to TRBJ2-5, with 7 positions matching TRBD1. There are 14 residues in the CDR3. With 0 bases clipped from V and 4 bases from J, the junction kept 5 bases outside the gene matches. Per the germline V gene, CDR1 is SQVTM and CDR2 is ANQGSEA. The chain's CDR3 is CSVEDWSGGETQYF. The CDR3 DNA reads TGCAGCGTTGAAGATTGGTCAGGGGGAGAGACCCAGTACTTC. Full variable domain (remainder filled in from reference TRBV29-1 and TRBJ2-5): SAVISQKPSRDICQRGTSLTIQCQVDSQVTMMFWYRQQPGQSLTLIATANQGSEATYESGFVIDKFPISRPNLTFSTLTVSNMSPEDSSIYLCSVEDWSGGETQYFGPGTRLLVL.

The rearrangement links TRBV10-2 to TRBJ1-5, with D hard to call. The CDR3 contains 12 residues. Trimming stripped 2 bases from V and 5 bases from J, with 4 bases between. Germline V lookup: CDR1 WSHSY, CDR2 SAAADI. DNA for the CDR3: TGCGCCAGCAGTGAGCTCGATCAGCCCCAGCATTTT. Amino acid sequence: CASSELDQPQHF.

The chain couples TRBV19 to TRBJ1-5, with 8 bases lining up with TRBD1. J gave up 7 bases and V 3 bases, and 5 bases lay outside the gene matches. This CDR3 is built from 14 residues. Germline assignment: CDR1 LNHDA and CDR2 SQIVND (reference sequence). The CDR3 is CASSIPGGRQPQHF. The CDR3 bases are TGTGCCAGTAGTATCCCAGGGGGCAGGCAGCCCCAGCATTTT.

The rearrangement links TRBV6-1 to TRBJ2-3; 10 bases are a match to TRBD2. Per germline, CDR1 MNHNS and CDR2 SASEGT. V shed 0 bases and J 4 bases; nucleotides not matched to a gene: 1. The CDR3 has 15 residues. CDR3 in DNA: TGTGCCAGCAGTGAAGCGCTAGCGGGGGCAGATACGCAGTATTTT. Translation: CASSEALAGADTQYF.

This chain links TRBV28 with TRBJ2-7; no definite D call. The CDR3 length is 14 residues. Germline values: CDR1 MDHEN, CDR2 SYDVKM. Deletions cut 6 bases from V and 2 bases from J, with 14 bases between. In nucleotides, the CDR3 is TGTGCCAGCAGAGTTTTTGGTGGGCCCTACGAGCAGTACTTC. Protein sequence: CASRVFGGPYEQYF. Together with reference TRBV28 and TRBJ2-7, the CDR3 gives the full variable domain: DVKVTQSSRYLVKRTGEKVFLECVQDMDHENMFWYRQDPGLGLRLIYFSYDVKMKEKGDIPEGYSVSREKKERFSLILESASTNQTSMYLCASRVFGGPYEQYFGPGTRLTVT.

The chain carries TRBV27 and TRBJ1-1; D unresolved. The germline V and J ends were trimmed by 4 bases and 1 base, with 10 bases remaining between them. Germline V lookup: CDR1 MNHEY, CDR2 SMNVEV (reference sequence). The CDR3 extends over 14 amino acids. This CDR3 reads CASSSLPPNTEAFF. The CDR3 DNA reads TGTGCCAGCAGTTCCCTTCCCCCGAACACTGAAGCTTTCTTT.

The chain uses TRBV11-2 and TRBJ2-2, with 9 bases that match TRBD1. In germline, CDR1 is SGHAT, CDR2 FQNNGV. There are 16 residues in the CDR3. The J segment lost 6 bases and the V segment lost 4 bases, leaving 9 bases of the junction unmatched. The CDR3 sequence is CASSSTGGSSAGELFF. DNA for the CDR3: TGTGCCAGCAGCTCAACAGGGGGCAGTAGCGCCGGGGAGCTGTTTTTT.

V and J are TRBV30 and TRBJ1-1, with 10 bases matching TRBD1. Germline CDR1 is GTSNPN and CDR2 is SVGIG (reference sequence). This CDR3 spans 14 amino acids. With V trimmed by 4 bases and J by 0 bases, 2 bases remained unmatched. The CDR3 nucleotides are TGTGCCTGGAAGGGACAGGGGATGAACACTGAAGCTTTCTTT. Protein sequence: CAWKGQGMNTEAFF.

The DNA of the CDR3 is TGTGCCAGCAGCTTAGGAGCGGGAGGGCCATATGAGCAGTTCTTC. Translated, it gives CASSLGAGGPYEQFF. V usage is TRBV13 and J usage is TRBJ2-1; 10 nucleotides align to TRBD2. V shed 0 bases, J shed 8 bases, and the junction held 4 bases outside the gene matches. The CDR3 is 15 residues long. Germline loops: CDR1 PRHDT, CDR2 FYEKMQ (reference sequence).

This chain links TRBV27 with TRBJ2-3; TRBD1 matches 7 bases. V dropped 0 bases and J dropped 1; count of bases not matched to a gene: 1. Looked up from germline, CDR1 is MNHEY and CDR2 is SMNVEV (reference sequence). CDR3 length: 15 amino acids. CDR3 sequence (DNA): TGTGCCAGCAGTTTATCGGGACAGCGCACAGATACGCAGTATTTT. Residues: CASSLSGQRTDTQYF.

The chain links TRBV5-5 to TRBJ1-1; D unresolved. Germline CDR1 and CDR2: SGHKS and YYEKEE (reference sequence). Trimming stripped 1 base from V and 6 bases from J, with 10 bases between. CDR3 size: 13 residues. The CDR3 sequence is CASSLWQGAEAFF. Here the CDR3 DNA reads TGTGCCAGCAGCTTGTGGCAAGGAGCTGAAGCTTTCTTT.